This entry is about one TCR beta chain. This specimen belongs to a study of blood T cell repertoires in COVID-19. The V gene's germline CDR1 is SGHNT and CDR2 YYREEE (reference sequence). V was trimmed by 0 bases and J by 3 bases, leaving 15 bases between them. CDR3 length: 17 residues. Authors' methods: Reference gene primers were amplified, and this amplification served to estimate nucleated cell counts. Assay used: immunoSEQ multiplex PCR; TCRdb lists only in-frame clones, some missing. D and trimming were read from the DNA, whereas the V and J calls and clone size are those reported in that table. The sample holds 63,000 or so clones, around 89% seen once.

The chain joins TRBV5-4 to TRBJ1-4, with D unclear. This TCR was recovered from a human donor in a cohort sampled during active COVID-19. The specimen was peripheral blood. CDR3 sequence: CASSLGPGLASNEKLFF. For the CDR3, the DNA is TGTGCCAGCAGCTTGGGACCGGGTTTGGCTTCTAATGAAAAACTGTTTTTT.